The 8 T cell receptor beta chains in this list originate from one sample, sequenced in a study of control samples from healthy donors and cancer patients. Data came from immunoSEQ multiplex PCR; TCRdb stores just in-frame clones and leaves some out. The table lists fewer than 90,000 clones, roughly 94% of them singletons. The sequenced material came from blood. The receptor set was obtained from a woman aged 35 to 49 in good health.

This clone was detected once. The CDR3 spells CASSQKQRRSSYNEQFF. Here the CDR3 DNA reads TGCGCCAGCAGTCAAAAACAGCGGAGGAGCTCCTACAATGAGCAGTTCTTC. This chain joins TRBV23-1 and TRBJ2-1, with D possibly being TRBD2 (5 bases). TRBV23-1 is an ORF, and what it does is uncertain. The CDR3 covers 17 residues. With 2 bases removed from V and 0 bases from J, the gap between germline ends came to 14 bases.

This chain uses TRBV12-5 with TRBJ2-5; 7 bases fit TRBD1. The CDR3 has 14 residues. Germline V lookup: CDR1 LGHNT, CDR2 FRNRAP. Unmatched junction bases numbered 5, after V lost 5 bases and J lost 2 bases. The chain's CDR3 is CASGGTVGQETQYF. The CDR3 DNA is TGTGCTAGTGGTGGGACAGTGGGGCAAGAGACCCAGTACTTC.

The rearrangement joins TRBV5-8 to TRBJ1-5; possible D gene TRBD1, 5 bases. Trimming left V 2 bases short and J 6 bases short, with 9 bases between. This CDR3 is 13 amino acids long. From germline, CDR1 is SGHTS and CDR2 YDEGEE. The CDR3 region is CASSLEGTQPQHF. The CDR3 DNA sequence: TGTGCCAGCAGCTTAGAGGGGACTCAGCCCCAGCATTTT. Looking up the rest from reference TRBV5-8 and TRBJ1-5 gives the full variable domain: EAGVTQSPTHLIKTRGQQATLRCSPISGHTSVYWYQQALGLGLQFLLWYDEGEERNRGNFPPRFSGRQFPNYSSELNVNALELEDSALYLCASSLEGTQPQHFGDGTRLSIL.

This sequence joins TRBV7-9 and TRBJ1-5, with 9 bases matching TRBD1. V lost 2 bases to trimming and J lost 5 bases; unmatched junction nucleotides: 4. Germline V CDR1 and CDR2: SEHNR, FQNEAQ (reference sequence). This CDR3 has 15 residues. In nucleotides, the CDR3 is TGTGCCAGCAGCTTATCGGGGACAGGGTATCAGCCCCAGCATTTT. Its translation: CASSLSGTGYQPQHF.

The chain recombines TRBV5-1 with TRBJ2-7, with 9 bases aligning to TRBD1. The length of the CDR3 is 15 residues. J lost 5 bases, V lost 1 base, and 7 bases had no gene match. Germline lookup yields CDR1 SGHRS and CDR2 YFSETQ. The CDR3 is CASSLTGGSNHEQYF. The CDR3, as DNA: TGCGCCAGCAGCTTGACAGGGGGCAGTAATCACGAGCAGTACTTC.

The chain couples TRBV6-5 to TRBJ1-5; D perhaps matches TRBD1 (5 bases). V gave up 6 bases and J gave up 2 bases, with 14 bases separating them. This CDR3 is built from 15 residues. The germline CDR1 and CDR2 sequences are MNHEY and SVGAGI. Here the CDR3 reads CASRVREGGNQPQHF. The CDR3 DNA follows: TGTGCCAGCAGGGTCAGGGAGGGAGGCAATCAGCCCCAGCATTTT.

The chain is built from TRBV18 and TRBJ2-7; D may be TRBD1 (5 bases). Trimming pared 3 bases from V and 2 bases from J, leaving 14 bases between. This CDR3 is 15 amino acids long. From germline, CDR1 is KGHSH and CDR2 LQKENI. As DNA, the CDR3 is TGTGCCAGCTCACCGGGTCAGGGTGGTCCCTACGAGCAGTACTTC. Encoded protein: CASSPGQGGPYEQYF.

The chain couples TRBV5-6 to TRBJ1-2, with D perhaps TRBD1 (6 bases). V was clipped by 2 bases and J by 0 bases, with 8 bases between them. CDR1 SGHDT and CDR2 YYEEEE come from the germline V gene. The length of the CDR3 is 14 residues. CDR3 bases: TGTGCCAGCAGCTTCGGGGACACTAACTATGGCTACACCTTC. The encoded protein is CASSFGDTNYGYTF.